The 10 T cell receptor beta chains reported below all come from one sample, sequenced in a study of cytomegalovirus exposure and HLA in healthy donors. PCR employed 60 Vbeta and 13 Jbeta primers. Method: immunoSEQ multiplex PCR; TCRdb's copy keeps in-frame clones and lacks some. The sample has roughly 98,000 clones; roughly 80% are singletons. What was sequenced was PBMCs. These receptors were taken from a female donor in good health and CMV-seronegative.

V usage is TRBV30 and J usage is TRBJ1-1, with D possibly TRBD1 on 5 matching bases. Germline CDR1 is GTSNPN and CDR2 is SVGIG (reference sequence). Trimming shortened V by 5 bases and J by 5 bases, and 15 bases separated the two germline ends. The CDR3 sequence is 13 residues long. CDR3 loop: CAWGNGGGTEAFF. In nucleotides, the CDR3 is TGTGCCTGGGGTAACGGGGGGGGGACTGAAGCTTTCTTT.

The CDR3 sequence: CASSKGGRAYEQYF. CDR3 sequence (DNA): TGTGCCAGCAGCAAAGGGGGCAGGGCCTACGAGCAGTACTTC. The chain is built from TRBV21-1 and TRBJ2-7; the D call TRBD1 from the table was never checked on the DNA. TRBV21-1 is deemed a pseudogene. The CDR3 loop spans 14 amino acids.

The chain carries TRBV7-8 and TRBJ1-4; the D gene is possibly TRBD1 (6 bases). CDR1 SGHVS and CDR2 FQNEAQ come from the germline V gene. Trimming cost V 5 bases and J 7 bases, with 14 bases left between them. The CDR3 has 14 amino acids. Here the CDR3 DNA reads TGTGCCAGCAGCACCGGGACAAGTGGTGAAAAACTGTTTTTT. It encodes CASSTGTSGEKLFF.

This chain connects TRBV4-1 to TRBJ2-4, with D possibly matching TRBD2 (5 bases). V lost 0 bases and J 2 bases, leaving 20 bases between the germline ends. Germline V gives CDR1 MGHRA, CDR2 YSYEKL. The CDR3 is 19 residues long. CDR3 sequence: CASSQDMGARGRTKNIQYF. The DNA for the CDR3 is TGCGCCAGCAGCCAAGATATGGGCGCTAGAGGGAGAACCAAAAACATTCAGTACTTC.

V is TRBV5-8 and J is TRBJ2-5; D is uncertain. The CDR3 has 14 residues. Trimming removed 3 bases at V and 5 bases at J, with 14 bases between. Germline V gene lookup returns CDR1 SGHTS and CDR2 YDEGEE. The CDR3 region has the DNA TGTGCCAGCAGCTCCCGGGTCCACTCCGAGACCCAGTACTTC. Translation: CASSSRVHSETQYF.

V gene TRBV10-3 combines with J gene TRBJ2-1, with D possibly TRBD2 on 6 matching bases. Per germline, CDR1 ENHRY and CDR2 SYGVKD. V was clipped by 10 bases and J by 0 bases, with 10 bases between them. The CDR3 has 13 residues. The DNA for the CDR3 is TGTGCCACACGCGGGGACTCCTACAATGAGCAGTTCTTC. Translated: CATRGDSYNEQFF.

A note on this clone: The junction departs from the called germline gene at one end, perhaps through a read error. DNA of the CDR3: TGTTCCAGCAGCGCTAAGACAGGGGCTCTCCCTGGAAACACCATATATTTT. Translating gives CSSSAKTGALPGNTIYF. This chain joins TRBV7-9 and TRBJ1-3; 8 nucleotides match TRBD1. Germline values: CDR1 SEHNR, CDR2 FQNEAQ (reference sequence). This CDR3 is built from 17 residues. The full variable domain, rest sourced from reference TRBV7-9 and TRBJ1-3, is DTGVSQNPRHKITKRGQNVTFRCDPISEHNRLYWYRQTLGQGPEFLTYFQNEAQLEKSRLLSDRFSAERPKGSFSTLEIQRTEQGDSAMYLCSSSAKTGALPGNTIYFGEGSWLTVV.

The chain joins TRBV28 to TRBJ2-7; 10 nucleotides agree with TRBD1. V lost 3 bases to trimming and J lost 1 base; unmatched junction nucleotides: 3. Germline lookup yields CDR1 MDHEN and CDR2 SYDVKM. The CDR3 is made up of 15 amino acids. CDR3: CASSFKDRGSYEQYF. The CDR3 region has the DNA TGTGCCAGCAGTTTTAAGGACAGGGGGTCCTACGAGCAGTACTTC.

The table lists this clone with a few counts. J is TRBJ1-6 and V is TRBV11-2, with D possibly TRBD1 on 6 matching bases. CDR3 length equals 17 residues. Germline V CDR1 and CDR2: SGHAT, FQNNGV. Deletions cut 3 bases from V and 6 bases from J, with 18 bases between. CDR3 in DNA: TGTGCCAGCAGCTTGAGGGCAGGGGTGGGCTTTAATTCACCCCTCCACTTT. It translates to CASSLRAGVGFNSPLHF.

The gene calls are TRBV9 and TRBJ2-7; maybe TRBD2 (6 bases). The V gene's germline CDR1 is SGDLS and CDR2 YYNGEE. The V gene lost 0 bases and the J gene lost 6 bases, with 13 bases spanning the gap. The length of the CDR3 is 14 residues. CDR3 coding DNA: TGTGCCAGCAGCGTAGCGGGAGTAAGGACCGAGCAGTACTTC. This translates into CASSVAGVRTEQYF. The full variable domain, its missing parts supplied by reference TRBV9 and TRBJ2-7, is DSGVTQTPKHLITATGQRVTLRCSPRSGDLSVYWYQQSLDQGLQFLIQYYNGEERAKGNILERFSAQQFPDLHSELNLSSLELGDSALYFCASSVAGVRTEQYFGPGTRLTVT.